The clone carrying this T cell receptor beta chain was seen just once. Original handling: It was from reference gene primer amplification that nucleated cell counts were estimated. Generated by immunoSEQ multiplex PCR, the TCRdb table keeps only in-frame clones and is missing some. The V and J calls and the clone size are those of that table, but D and trimming were determined from the DNA. The sample has over 85,000 clones; more than 75% are singletons. The source of the sample is a study of blood T cell repertoires in COVID-19. About the research overall: Whether acute or convalescent, the COVID-19 samples came from the United States, Italy and Spain. Nucleic acid was either cDNA or gDNA, and it came from T cells, B-cell-depleted T cells, or PBMCs.

Trimming removed 0 bases from V and 4 bases from J; junction bases left unmatched: 9. CDR1 and CDR2 from the germline V gene are SGDLS and YYNGEE. The CDR3 sequence is 17 residues long. The genes are TRBV9 and TRBJ2-3, with 9 positions matching TRBD2. Sequences were obtained from peripheral blood. The sequence was collected from a woman of 80 years or more with active COVID-19. For the CDR3, the DNA is TGTGCCAGCAGCGTAGTATCCGCGGGAGGGGCAGCAGATACGCAGTATTTT. The encoded protein is CASSVVSAGGAADTQYF. The complete variable domain, with remaining parts taken from reference TRBV9 and TRBJ2-3, reads DSGVTQTPKHLITATGQRVTLRCSPRSGDLSVYWYQQSLDQGLQFLIQYYNGEERAKGNILERFSAQQFPDLHSELNLSSLELGDSALYFCASSVVSAGGAADTQYFGPGTRLTVL.